This entry is about one T cell receptor (beta chain). Antigen unknown. Time point of the sample: blood 4 weeks post-SBRT, at nephrectomy. Noted treatment: 15 Gy SBRT to primary tumor, nephrectomy 4 weeks later. These data belong to a study of radiation and T cells in renal cell carcinoma. Overall study findings and caveats: Pretreatment tumor biopsies were lacking, so baseline clonotypes are unknown.

Germline CDR1 reads MNHNS; CDR2 reads SASEGT. The V end lost 6 bases, the J end lost 3 bases, and 11 bases lay between the germline ends. This CDR3 is built from 13 residues. Here immunoSEQ multiplex PCR was the method, and the copy in TCRdb shows in-frame clones only, minus some. This sample has around 74,000 clones, with 83% found just once. J is TRBJ1-2 and V is TRBV6-1; TRBD1 is a possible D gene (6 bases). This specimen was blood, taken from a patient whose treatment included radiotherapy and nephrectomy. This clonotype originated in a woman aged 55 to 70 with renal cell carcinoma. The CDR3 region has the DNA TGTGCCAGCAGAACCCCAGGGGACTATGGCTACACCTTC. This encodes CASRTPGDYGYTF.